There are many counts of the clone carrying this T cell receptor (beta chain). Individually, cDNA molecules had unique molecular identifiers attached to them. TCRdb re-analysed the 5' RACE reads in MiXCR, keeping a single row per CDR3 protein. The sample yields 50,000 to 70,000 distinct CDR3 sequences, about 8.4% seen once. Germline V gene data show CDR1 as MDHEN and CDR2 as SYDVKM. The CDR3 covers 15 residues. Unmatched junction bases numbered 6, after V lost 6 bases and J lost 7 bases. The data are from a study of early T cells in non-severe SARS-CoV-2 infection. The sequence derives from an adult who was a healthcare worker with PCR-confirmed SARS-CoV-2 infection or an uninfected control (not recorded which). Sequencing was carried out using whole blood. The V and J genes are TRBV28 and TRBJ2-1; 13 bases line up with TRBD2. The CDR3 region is CASRLAGGPENEQFF. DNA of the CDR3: TGTGCCAGCAGACTAGCGGGAGGGCCGGAGAATGAGCAGTTCTTC.